The 9 T cell receptor beta chains below come from one sample, sequenced in a study of shared clonotypes between healthy human individuals. TCRdb's copy holds only in-frame clones and misses some; the assay was immunoSEQ multiplex PCR. This sample yields over 2 million clones, of which less than 95% are seen a single time; roughly 0.34% belongs to the top ten. The sample was naive CD4+ T cells from PBMCs. Noted subset: CD45RA+ positively selected. These receptors were obtained from a man aged 18-30 years in good health. Some clones in this sample may be carry-over from other donors' samples.

As regards this clone: Other DNA sequences within the sample encode an identical CDR3. The chain has TRBV18 and TRBJ1-4; 9 nucleotides align to TRBD1. CDR3 length: 15 residues. The germline V gene encodes CDR1 KGHSH and CDR2 LQKENI. The V gene end was trimmed by 3 bases and the J gene end by 5 bases; junction bases not matched to a gene: 4. The chain's CDR3 is CASSPPGQGNEKLFF. As DNA, the CDR3 is TGTGCCAGCTCACCCCCGGGACAGGGCAATGAAAAACTGTTTTTT.

In the case of this clone: The same CDR3 can be traced to other DNA sequences in this sample. V usage is TRBV9 and J usage is TRBJ2-1, with D perhaps matching TRBD1 or TRBD2 (5 bases each). The CDR3 spans 15 residues. Germline loops: CDR1 SGDLS, CDR2 YYNGEE. V gave up 0 bases and J gave up 0 bases, with 7 bases separating them. The CDR3 loop is CASSVAGLSYNEQFF. CDR3 DNA: TGTGCCAGCAGCGTAGCGGGGCTCTCCTACAATGAGCAGTTCTTC.

The chain carries TRBV6-1 and TRBJ2-5; D gene uncertain. V lost 4 bases and J lost 3, with 6 bases in between. The CDR3 runs 12 residues. CDR1 is MNHNS and CDR2 is SASEGT in the germline V gene. The CDR3 spells CASSASEETQYF. The CDR3 DNA reads TGTGCCAGCAGTGCCAGCGAAGAGACCCAGTACTTC.

The chain couples TRBV29-1 to TRBJ2-2, with a possible D match to TRBD1 (5 bases). Germline CDR1 SQVTM, CDR2 ANQGSEA. Between the trimmed V and J ends, which lost 0 bases and 3 bases, there was a span of 14 bases. The CDR3 totals 16 residues. The CDR3 DNA follows: TGCAGCGTTGAAGATCTTCGGCAGGGATACACCGGGGAGCTGTTTTTT. Amino acid sequence: CSVEDLRQGYTGELFF.

V usage is TRBV6-1 and J usage is TRBJ2-7; D is ambiguous. V was pared by 2 bases and J by 3 bases, with 11 bases between. Germline V gives CDR1 MNHNS, CDR2 SASEGT. The CDR3 sequence is 14 residues long. DNA for the CDR3: TGTGCCAGCAGTGAACTAGGACCTAGCTACGAGCAGTACTTC. This sequence encodes CASSELGPSYEQYF.

The chain carries TRBV4-2 and TRBJ2-5; 9 bases line up with TRBD2. Trimming at V came to 4 bases and at J to 4 bases, leaving 19 bases not matched to a gene. Germline assignment: CDR1 LGHNA and CDR2 YNFKEQ. CDR3 size: 19 residues. This CDR3 reads CASSPRASGTRGAGETQYF. In DNA, the CDR3 is TGTGCCAGCAGCCCTCGGGCTAGCGGGACAAGGGGGGCAGGAGAGACCCAGTACTTC.

V is TRBV29-1 and J is TRBJ2-4; TRBD1 or TRBD2 may be the D gene (5 bases each). The V end lost 0 bases, the J end lost 5 bases, and 17 bases lay between the germline ends. This CDR3 is 16 amino acids long. Germline V gives CDR1 SQVTM, CDR2 ANQGSEA. CDR3 loop: CSVEDRGEWAQNIQYF. CDR3 nucleotides: TGCAGCGTTGAAGATCGAGGGGAGTGGGCCCAAAACATTCAGTACTTC.

This chain connects TRBV7-2 to TRBJ1-2; D gene ambiguous. V shed 2 bases and J shed 3 bases, with 7 bases lying between them. The CDR3 contains 13 residues. CDR1 SGHTA and CDR2 FQGNSA come from the germline V gene. The DNA for the CDR3 is TGTGCCAGCAGCTTACGGGTAGACTATGGCTACACCTTC. Its protein product is CASSLRVDYGYTF.

CDR3 DNA sequence: TGTGCCAGCATTCCTATGATTGGACAGGGGTGGGAGACCCAGTACTTC. Amino acid sequence: CASIPMIGQGWETQYF. The chain carries TRBV28 and TRBJ2-5; TRBD1 matches at 9 bases. Germline V gene data show CDR1 as MDHEN and CDR2 as SYDVKM. The CDR3 has 16 residues. The V and J ends lost 7 bases and 5 bases, in that order; junction bases with no gene match: 14.